Listed below are T cell receptor beta chains from one sample, sequenced in a study of response to subunit inactivated influenza vaccine. TCRdb redid the calling of the RT-PCR reads with MiXCR, one entry per CDR3 protein. The repertoire has about 520,000 distinct CDR3 sequences, approximately 7.3% of them found once; the top ten carry about 12%. The sample was PBMCs from blood, taken less than 30 months after vaccination. The source is a man between 50 and 75 years old who received an inactivated influenza vaccine. Both conserved end residues are part of each CDR3. Fields, in order: D gene, V gene, J gene, clone size, CDR3 protein, CDR3 DNA. A D gene is named only where the DNA matches it firmly. The size entry is marked missing in some rows and otherwise reads once, few, many or a size class.

>-|TRBV24-1|TRBJ2-3|few
CATSDLTGRSTDTQYF
TGTGCCACCAGTGATTTGACCGGACGGAGCACAGATACGCAGTATTTT
>TRBD2|TRBV20-1|TRBJ2-1|many
CSAQKGLAGYNEQFF
TGCAGTGCACAAAAGGGACTAGCGGGGTACAATGAGCAGTTCTTC
>TRBD1|TRBV3-1|TRBJ2-1|few
CASSQTPGQNNEQFF
TGTGCCAGCAGCCAAACGCCGGGACAGAACAATGAGCAGTTCTTC
>TRBD1|TRBV4-3|TRBJ1-1|-
CASSQVRTGVGTEAFF
TGCGCCAGCAGCCAAGTTCGAACAGGGGTAGGGACTGAAGCTTTCTTT
>TRBD2|TRBV6-2/TRBV6-3|TRBJ2-1|-
CASRGSLAGLSYNEQFF
TGTGCCAGCCGGGGGTCGTTAGCGGGATTGTCCTACAATGAGCAGTTCTTC
>-|TRBV2|TRBJ1-2|few
CASSEVSGAVYGYTF
TGTGCCAGCAGTGAAGTTTCGGGGGCAGTTTATGGCTACACCTTC
>-|TRBV6-5|TRBJ1-4|few
CASSYSGAGYEKLFF
TGTGCCAGCAGTTACTCGGGCGCAGGGTATGAAAAACTGTTTTTT
>-|TRBV28|TRBJ1-5|-
CASSLRGVSNQPQHF
TGTGCCAGCAGTTTACGGGGGGTTAGCAATCAGCCCCAGCATTTT
>-|TRBV4-2|TRBJ2-7|few
CASSQDKGANYEQYF
TGTGCCAGCAGCCAAGATAAAGGGGCCAACTACGAGCAGTACTTC
>-|TRBV7-2|TRBJ2-3|few
CASSARPTDTQYF
TGTGCCAGCAGCGCTCGTCCTACAGATACGCAGTATTTT
>TRBD1|TRBV10-3|TRBJ2-7|few
CAISEGTGSYEQYF
TGTGCCATCAGTGAGGGGACAGGGTCCTATGAGCAGTACTTC
>-|TRBV4-2|TRBJ1-5|many
CASSQGDGGQPQHF
TGTGCCAGCAGCCAAGGGGACGGAGGGCAGCCCCAGCATTTT
>-|TRBV24-1|TRBJ2-7|-
CAASDPTTYEQYF
TGTGCCGCCAGTGACCCAACCACTTACGAGCAGTACTTC
>-|TRBV5-1|TRBJ2-3|many
CASSWDPYTDTQYF
TGCGCCAGCAGCTGGGACCCTTACACAGATACGCAGTATTTT
>-|TRBV7-8|TRBJ1-1|-
CASSPWQGLVNTEAFF
TGTGCCAGCAGCCCATGGCAGGGGCTGGTGAACACTGAAGCTTTCTTT
>-|TRBV4-1|TRBJ2-3|many
CASSQVTPTDTQYF
TGCGCCAGCAGCCAAGTCACACCCACAGATACGCAGTATTTT
>-|TRBV7-9|TRBJ2-7|-
CASSLGRHLGQNYEQYF
TGTGCCAGCAGCTTAGGTCGTCATCTTGGACAGAACTACGAGCAGTACTTC
>TRBD1|TRBV18|TRBJ1-6|many
CASSPDRGLGSPLHF
TGTGCCAGCTCACCGGACAGGGGGCTCGGATCACCCCTCCACTTT
>-|TRBV4-3|TRBJ1-6|few
CASSQFGVDSPLHF
TGCGCCAGCAGCCAATTCGGGGTTGACTCACCCCTCCACTTT
>TRBD2|TRBV7-2|TRBJ2-5|many
CASSLELAGPVTQYF
TGTGCCAGCAGCTTAGAACTAGCGGGCCCAGTGACCCAGTACTTC
>-|TRBV6-5|TRBJ1-3|-
CASSYSFPPRPGNTIYF
TGTGCCAGCAGTTACTCGTTTCCCCCAAGGCCTGGAAACACCATATATTTT
>-|TRBV12-3/TRBV12-4|TRBJ2-1|few
CASSVPGNEQFF
TGTGCCAGCAGCGTTCCGGGCAATGAGCAGTTCTTC
>-|TRBV7-2|TRBJ2-1|-
CASSLAAGTQEQFF
TGTGCCAGCAGCTTAGCGGCCGGGACACAGGAGCAGTTCTTC
>TRBD2|TRBV5-1|TRBJ2-1|many
CASSGGAGGYNEQFF
TGCGCCAGCAGCGGAGGAGCGGGAGGATACAATGAGCAGTTCTTC
>-|TRBV6-1|TRBJ1-1|-
CASSEVQLNTEAFF
TGTGCCAGCAGTGAAGTGCAGCTGAACACTGAAGCTTTCTTT
>-|TRBV12-3/TRBV12-4|TRBJ2-2|few
CASRRGARDTGELFF
TGTGCCAGCAGGCGGGGCGCGCGGGACACCGGGGAGCTGTTTTTT
>-|TRBV11-2|TRBJ2-3|few
CASSLAQAGARDTQYF
TGTGCCAGCAGCTTAGCCCAGGCAGGGGCGCGTGATACGCAGTATTTT
>TRBD2|TRBV28|TRBJ2-3|-
CASSLTLGGTDTQYF
TGTGCCAGCAGCCTTACTTTGGGGGGGACAGATACGCAGTATTTT
>TRBD2|TRBV6-2/TRBV6-3|TRBJ2-1|-
CASSRLAGNGFNEQFF
TGTGCCAGCAGTCGACTAGCGGGAAACGGTTTCAATGAGCAGTTCTTC
>-|TRBV5-6|TRBJ1-2|few
CASSRLDPLQYDGYTF
TGTGCCAGCAGCCGCTTGGATCCCCTACAGTATGATGGCTACACCTTC
>-|TRBV28|TRBJ2-5|-
CASSLLGRDITETQYF
TGTGCCAGCAGTTTATTGGGCAGGGATATAACAGAGACCCAGTACTTC
>-|TRBV19|TRBJ2-3|-
CASSWTDAGPDTQYF
TGTGCCAGCTCCTGGACAGATGCGGGCCCAGATACGCAGTATTTT
>TRBD2|TRBV24-1|TRBJ2-1|many
CATSVRGYNEQFF
TGTGCCACCTCCGTGCGGGGGTACAATGAGCAGTTCTTC
>TRBD1|TRBV12-3/TRBV12-4|TRBJ2-7|many
CASSAGQAYEQYF
TGTGCCAGCAGTGCAGGACAGGCCTACGAGCAGTACTTC
>TRBD2|TRBV20-1|TRBJ2-1|many
CSASLAGGDNEQFF
TGCAGTGCTTCCTTAGCGGGAGGGGACAATGAGCAGTTCTTC
>-|TRBV12-3/TRBV12-4|TRBJ1-1|-
CASSTLAGNTEAFF
TGTGCCAGCAGTACACTAGCCGGGAACACTGAAGCTTTCTTT
>TRBD1|TRBV27|TRBJ1-2|many
CASSRTGDGYTF
TGTGCCAGCAGCCGGACAGGGGATGGCTACACCTTC
>-|TRBV20-1|TRBJ1-1|few
CSARDPRRSTEAFF
TGCAGTGCTAGAGACCCCAGGAGGAGCACTGAAGCTTTCTTT
>TRBD2|TRBV5-1|TRBJ2-1|-
CASSLARGVYGEQFF
TGCGCCAGCAGCTTGGCCCGGGGGGTATATGGTGAGCAGTTCTTC
>-|TRBV19|TRBJ2-2|many
CASSIQGATGELFF
TGTGCCAGTAGTATCCAGGGCGCCACCGGGGAGCTGTTTTTT
>-|TRBV20-1|TRBJ2-3|-
CSANEPVADTQYF
TGCAGTGCGAACGAGCCGGTCGCAGATACGCAGTATTTT
>TRBD1|TRBV29-1|TRBJ1-1|many
CSVALGGQGYSEAFF
TGCAGCGTTGCCCTGGGGGGACAGGGGTATTCTGAAGCTTTCTTT
>TRBD1|TRBV5-1|TRBJ1-1|-
CASSVTTGGTEAFF
TGCGCCAGCAGCGTCACGACAGGGGGCACTGAAGCTTTCTTT
>-|TRBV9|TRBJ1-2|-
CASSVDDGSYGYTF
TGTGCCAGCAGCGTAGATGACGGAAGCTATGGCTACACCTTC
>-|TRBV3-1|TRBJ2-2|few
CASSQSGVSAGELFF
TGTGCCAGCAGCCAATCCGGAGTTTCGGCCGGGGAGCTGTTTTTT
>-|TRBV18|TRBJ2-7|-
CASSPRQGINEQYF
TGTGCCAGCTCACCTCGCCAGGGGATCAACGAGCAGTACTTC
>-|TRBV4-1|TRBJ2-3|many
CASSRGRAGEDTQYF
TGCGCCAGCAGCCGTGGACGGGCCGGGGAAGATACGCAGTATTTT
>-|TRBV9|TRBJ1-2|few
CASSVSTDPWYGYTF
TGTGCCAGCAGCGTATCAACGGATCCTTGGTATGGCTACACCTTC
>TRBD1|TRBV18|TRBJ1-1|-
CASSARGRAEAFF
TGTGCCAGCTCAGCCAGGGGGCGGGCTGAAGCTTTCTTT
>TRBD1|TRBV12-3/TRBV12-4|TRBJ1-2|many
CASGGTVLSFSYTF
TGTGCCAGCGGGGGGACAGTCCTATCCTTTAGCTACACCTTC
>-|TRBV4-1|TRBJ2-7|many
CASSQGLMRITYEQYF
TGCGCCAGCAGCCAAGGGTTAATGCGGATTACCTACGAGCAGTACTTC
>-|TRBV20-1|TRBJ2-1|few
CSARDPRQGLYNEQFF
TGCAGTGCTAGAGATCCCCGGCAGGGACTGTACAATGAGCAGTTCTTC
>-|TRBV6-2/TRBV6-3|TRBJ2-7|-
CASSYSGTAVGSYEQYF
TGTGCCAGCAGTTACTCCGGGACGGCTGTCGGGTCCTACGAGCAGTACTTC
>-|TRBV30|TRBJ1-2|-
CAWSYRPGYGYTF
TGTGCCTGGAGTTATCGTCCCGGCTATGGCTACACCTTC
>-|TRBV2|TRBJ2-7|-
CAARDGAYEQYF
TGTGCCGCCCGGGACGGAGCCTACGAGCAGTACTTC
>-|TRBV7-6|TRBJ2-1|-
CASSLLPGAYNEQFF
TGTGCCAGCAGCTTACTTCCGGGGGCTTACAATGAGCAGTTCTTC